Listed below are T cell receptor beta chains from one sample, sequenced in a study of identical twins. TCRdb redid the calling of the 5' RACE reads with MiXCR, one entry per CDR3 protein. Of 1.5 million to 2 million distinct CDR3 sequences listed, about 30% are singletons. What was sequenced was cord blood. The receptors shown here come from a newborn girl in good health. Both conserved end residues are part of each CDR3. Each record gives: V gene, J gene, D gene, clone size, CDR3 protein, CDR3 DNA. The D gene is left open where the match is weak. The listing skips clone size in some rows; elsewhere it reads once, few, many or a size class.

V: TRBV4-1
J: TRBJ2-7
D: .
size: .
CDR3: CASSQESQGYYNEQYF
DNA: TGCGCCAGCAGCCAAGAGTCCCAGGGATACTACAATGAGCAGTACTTC

V: TRBV20-1
J: TRBJ2-7
D: TRBD2
size: .
CDR3: CSASSSGRAIYEQYF
DNA: TGCAGTGCTAGCTCTAGCGGGAGGGCGATCTACGAGCAGTACTTC

V: TRBV6-5
J: TRBJ2-3
D: .
size: .
CDR3: CASSSGQGATSGWADTQYF
DNA: TGTGCCAGCAGTTCGGGACAGGGAGCTACTAGCGGGTGGGCAGATACGCAGTATTTT

V: TRBV2
J: TRBJ1-6
D: .
size: .
CDR3: CASSGRGTDNSPLHF
DNA: TGTGCCAGCAGTGGTAGGGGGACCGACAATTCACCCCTCCACTTT

V: TRBV12-3/TRBV12-4
J: TRBJ1-1
D: .
size: .
CDR3: CASSSAGAEAFF
DNA: TGTGCCAGCAGTTCCGCAGGGGCCGAAGCTTTCTTT

V: TRBV4-2
J: TRBJ1-2
D: TRBD1
size: many
CDR3: CASSQVGQLFNYGYTF
DNA: TGTGCCAGCAGCCAAGTGGGACAGTTGTTTAACTATGGCTACACCTTC

V: TRBV12-3/TRBV12-4
J: TRBJ1-5
D: TRBD1
size: few
CDR3: CASSSTGGSQHF
DNA: TGTGCCAGCAGTTCTACAGGGGGGTCTCAGCATTTT

V: TRBV6-1
J: TRBJ2-6
D: .
size: few
CDR3: CASTQQVRVYSGANVLTF
DNA: TGTGCCAGCACCCAACAGGTCAGGGTATACTCTGGGGCCAACGTCCTGACTTTC

V: TRBV7-9
J: TRBJ1-5
D: .
size: .
CDR3: CASSLVQGFEVNQPQHF
DNA: TGTGCCAGCAGCTTAGTCCAGGGCTTTGAGGTCAATCAGCCCCAGCATTTT

V: TRBV10-3
J: TRBJ2-1
D: TRBD1
size: many
CDR3: CAISRQGAGNEQFF
DNA: TGTGCCATCAGCAGACAGGGGGCGGGGAATGAGCAGTTCTTC

V: TRBV29-1
J: TRBJ1-2
D: .
size: many
CDR3: CSVEDRVNGYTF
DNA: TGCAGCGTTGAAGATCGGGTGAATGGCTACACCTTC

V: TRBV9
J: TRBJ2-5
D: TRBD2
size: .
CDR3: CASSAGLAAWGETQYF
DNA: TGTGCCAGCAGCGCCGGACTAGCGGCTTGGGGGGAGACCCAGTACTTC

V: TRBV14
J: TRBJ2-2
D: TRBD2
size: .
CDR3: CASSQDLASGRNTGELFF
DNA: TGTGCCAGCAGCCAAGATTTGGCTAGCGGGAGAAACACCGGGGAGCTGTTTTTT

V: TRBV5-1
J: TRBJ2-4
D: TRBD1
size: .
CDR3: CASSLPGQGDIQYF
DNA: TGCGCCAGCAGCCTCCCCGGACAGGGGGACATTCAGTACTTC

V: TRBV12-3/TRBV12-4
J: TRBJ2-5
D: TRBD1
size: .
CDR3: CASTTGQGEETQYF
DNA: TGTGCCAGCACCACGGGACAGGGGGAAGAGACCCAGTACTTC

V: TRBV19
J: TRBJ2-7
D: .
size: once
CDR3: CASSPSIGTGAYEQYF
DNA: TGTGCCAGTAGTCCCTCGATCGGAACGGGAGCCTACGAGCAGTACTTC

V: TRBV6-1
J: TRBJ2-1
D: .
size: .
CDR3: CASSENWLAFSRSYNEQFF
DNA: TGTGCCAGCAGTGAGAACTGGCTAGCATTCTCCCGCTCCTACAATGAGCAGTTCTTC

V: TRBV4-2
J: TRBJ2-1
D: .
size: few
CDR3: CASSQDVLYNEQFF
DNA: TGTGCCAGCAGCCAAGATGTGCTTTACAATGAGCAGTTCTTC

V: TRBV12-3/TRBV12-4
J: TRBJ2-7
D: .
size: .
CDR3: CASSRLGRNEQYF
DNA: TGTGCCAGCAGTAGGTTGGGACGGAACGAGCAGTACTTC

V: TRBV27
J: TRBJ2-7
D: TRBD2
size: .
CDR3: CASRFTSGGYEQYF
DNA: TGTGCCAGCAGATTTACTAGCGGGGGCTACGAGCAGTACTTC

V: TRBV29-1
J: TRBJ2-3
D: .
size: .
CDR3: CSVELGVGPDTQYF
DNA: TGCAGCGTTGAATTGGGGGTGGGGCCAGATACGCAGTATTTT

V: TRBV9
J: TRBJ2-1
D: .
size: .
CDR3: CASSAHINEQFF
DNA: TGTGCCAGCAGCGCCCACATCAATGAGCAGTTCTTC

V: TRBV9
J: TRBJ2-1
D: .
size: few
CDR3: CASSVKESRHNEQFF
DNA: TGTGCCAGCAGCGTAAAGGAATCTCGTCACAATGAGCAGTTCTTC

V: TRBV6-1
J: TRBJ2-3
D: TRBD2
size: few
CDR3: CASSRTSGRVPDTQYF
DNA: TGTGCCAGCAGCCGTACTAGCGGGAGGGTCCCAGATACGCAGTATTTT

V: TRBV5-1
J: TRBJ1-2
D: .
size: few
CDR3: CASSLTYRIHGYTF
DNA: TGCGCCAGCAGCCTGACCTACAGGATCCATGGCTACACCTTC

V: TRBV19
J: TRBJ2-1
D: .
size: .
CDR3: CASKVLAGEQFF
DNA: TGTGCCAGTAAAGTTTTAGCAGGCGAGCAGTTCTTC

V: TRBV20-1
J: TRBJ2-7
D: TRBD2
size: .
CDR3: CSARRASGLYNEQYF
DNA: TGCAGTGCTAGGCGGGCTAGCGGATTATACAATGAGCAGTACTTC

V: TRBV7-8
J: TRBJ2-6
D: TRBD2
size: .
CDR3: CASSLAGGYSGANVLTF
DNA: TGTGCCAGCAGCTTAGCCGGGGGGTACTCTGGGGCCAACGTCCTGACTTTC

V: TRBV7-2
J: TRBJ2-1
D: TRBD2
size: .
CDR3: CASSLGLAGEFF
DNA: TGTGCCAGCAGCTTAGGACTAGCGGGAGAGTTCTTC

V: TRBV18
J: TRBJ1-1
D: .
size: few
CDR3: CASSPTGITEAFF
DNA: TGTGCCAGCTCGCCTACAGGTATCACTGAAGCTTTCTTT

V: TRBV14
J: TRBJ2-7
D: .
size: .
CDR3: CASSQIGSSSYEQYF
DNA: TGTGCCAGCAGCCAGATTGGGAGTAGCTCCTACGAGCAGTACTTC

V: TRBV12-3/TRBV12-4
J: TRBJ2-3
D: .
size: many
CDR3: CASSFLATDTQYF
DNA: TGTGCCAGCAGTTTCCTAGCCACAGATACGCAGTATTTT

V: TRBV3-1
J: TRBJ1-2
D: TRBD1
size: few
CDR3: CASSRMTGKAGYTF
DNA: TGTGCCAGCAGCCGGATGACAGGGAAGGCTGGATACACCTTC

V: TRBV7-2
J: TRBJ1-1
D: .
size: once
CDR3: CASSLRSPRANTEAFF
DNA: TGTGCCAGCAGCTTACGATCCCCACGGGCGAATACTGAAGCTTTCTTT

V: TRBV5-6
J: TRBJ2-2
D: .
size: .
CDR3: CASTEARVVGAGELFF
DNA: TGTGCCAGCACCGAGGCTCGTGTTGTGGGGGCCGGGGAGCTGTTTTTT

V: TRBV12-3/TRBV12-4
J: TRBJ2-7
D: .
size: many
CDR3: CASSLGHVYEQYF
DNA: TGTGCCAGCAGTCTTGGGCACGTCTACGAGCAGTACTTC

V: TRBV4-1
J: TRBJ2-7
D: .
size: .
CDR3: CASSQSLVTYEQYF
DNA: TGCGCCAGCAGCCAATCTCTTGTAACCTACGAGCAGTACTTC

V: TRBV4-2
J: TRBJ2-7
D: TRBD1
size: .
CDR3: CASSRDRTGGYEQYF
DNA: TGTGCCAGCAGCCGAGATCGGACAGGGGGCTACGAGCAGTACTTC

V: TRBV7-6
J: TRBJ1-4
D: .
size: once
CDR3: CAGSLGFGNEKLFF
DNA: TGTGCCGGCAGCCTTGGGTTTGGGAATGAAAAACTGTTTTTT